This entry is about one T cell receptor beta chain. The CDR3 covers 14 residues. CDR1 SEHNR and CDR2 FQNEAQ come from the germline V gene (reference sequence). The V gene lost 5 bases and the J gene lost 3 bases, with 8 bases spanning the gap. The data were taken from a study of CD8+ T cells in alopecia areata. Extraction of RNA preceded its reverse transcription into cDNA, which served as the sequencing template. Only in-frame clones appear in the TCRdb table, and some are missing; sequencing was by immunoSEQ multiplex PCR. The sample comprises over 200,000 clones, more than 45% of which are singletons, and approximately 0.5% rests with the top ten.

The sequences come from CD4+ T cells sorted from blood, collected at week 0. This clonotype originated in a human donor with alopecia areata. The chain carries TRBV7-9 and TRBJ2-6; D is unclear. CDR3: CASSVTVGANVLTF. CDR3 bases: TGTGCCAGCAGCGTTACAGTTGGGGCCAACGTCCTGACTTTC. The full variable domain, its missing parts supplied by reference TRBV7-9 and TRBJ2-6, is DTGVSQNPRHKITKRGQNVTFRCDPISEHNRLYWYRQTLGQGPEFLTYFQNEAQLEKSRLLSDRFSAERPKGSFSTLEIQRTEQGDSAMYLCASSVTVGANVLTFGAGSRLTVL.